This TCR beta chain was identified in a study of T-cell reconstitution after alpha-beta-depleted transplantation in children. CDR3 length: 15 amino acids. The V gene's germline CDR1 is SEHNR and CDR2 FQNEAQ (reference sequence). V shed 5 bases and J 7 bases; nucleotides not matched to a gene: 12. Unique molecular identifiers were incorporated during preparation of the TCRbeta library. MiXCR, applied by TCRdb to the PCR reads, yields one record per CDR3 protein. The sample shows more than 550,000 distinct CDR3 sequences, under 12% of them seen only once. The origin of this receptor is a human donor who donated a stem cell graft to a child with acute myeloid leukemia. The chain couples TRBV7-9 to TRBJ2-7; 9 bases map to TRBD2. This specimen was PBMCs from the stem cell graft donor, taken from the stem cell graft. CDR3 bases: TGTGCCAGCAGCCCTCGACTAGCGGAATGGGGGGAGCAGTACTTC. Protein sequence: CASSPRLAEWGEQYF.